The 8 T cell receptor beta chains below come from one sample, sequenced in a study of identical twins. Each CDR3 protein is one row after TCRdb ran MiXCR on the 5' RACE reads. The sample lists roughly 710,000 distinct CDR3 sequences, around 6.1% seen once, with around 1.9% in the top ten. The source material was naive T cells sorted from blood. Receptor source: a man aged 18-30 years in good health.

Details on this clonotype: Its ends do not fully match the called genes, so a read error is possible. This chain uses TRBV6-6 with TRBJ2-7, with TRBD1 matching 8 bases. The CDR3 is made up of 11 amino acids. Germline CDR1 MNHNY, CDR2 SVGAGI (reference sequence). The CDR3 region has the DNA TGTGCCAGCAGTACCGGGACAGGATACAATTTC. Amino acids: CASSTGTGYNF.

This clonotype has only a few counts. The chain recombines TRBV5-1 with TRBJ2-2; 8 nucleotides line up with TRBD1. V was pared by 1 base and J by 4 bases, with 6 bases of the junction left unmatched. The CDR3 is 16 residues long. Germline CDR1 is SGHRS and CDR2 is YFSETQ. CDR3 amino acids: CASSLRQGASTGELFF. For the CDR3, the DNA is TGCGCCAGCAGCTTGCGGCAGGGGGCCAGCACCGGGGAGCTGTTTTTT.

This clonotype was counted only a few times. The V call is TRBV5-5, the J call TRBJ1-1; D remains unclear. V shed 1 base and J shed 4 bases, with 11 bases lying between them. CDR1 SGHKS and CDR2 YYEKEE come from the germline V gene (reference sequence). This CDR3 is 14 amino acids long. CDR3 sequence reads: CASSLIAIGTEAFF. The CDR3 DNA reads TGTGCCAGCAGCTTGATAGCGATCGGCACTGAAGCTTTCTTT.

The chain combines TRBV7-6 with TRBJ2-1; tentatively, D is TRBD1 (5 bases). V gave up 11 bases and J gave up 12 bases, with 20 bases separating them. The CDR3 has 12 residues. CDR1 SGHVS and CDR2 FNYEAQ come from the germline V gene. The CDR3 here is CACQDWGKAQFF. DNA of the CDR3: TGTGCCTGCCAGGATTGGGGCAAGGCGCAGTTCTTC.

This clonotype was seen ten or more times. The rearrangement joins TRBV2 to TRBJ2-1, with D perhaps matching TRBD2 (6 bases). Looked up from germline, CDR1 is SNHLY and CDR2 is FYNNEI. The CDR3 consists of 15 residues. V shed 3 bases and J shed 4 bases, with 13 bases lying between them. CDR3 sequence reads: CASSDTPTRYNEQFF. The CDR3 DNA sequence: TGTGCCAGCAGTGACACCCCGACTAGGTACAATGAGCAGTTCTTC.

This chain links TRBV12-3 or TRBV12-4 with TRBJ2-2; 8 bases map to TRBD1. The CDR3 spans 15 residues. The J segment lost 7 bases and the V segment lost 6 bases, leaving 10 bases of the junction unmatched. The CDR3 loop is CASSPSDREGGELFF. CDR3 DNA sequence: TGTGCCAGCAGCCCTTCGGACAGGGAAGGCGGGGAGCTGTTTTTT.

Many counts were recorded for this clonotype. The CDR3 DNA follows: TGTGCCAGCGCTGGGGCCCTTAGCACAGATACGCAGTATTTT. Translation: CASAGALSTDTQYF. The chain employs TRBV9 and TRBJ2-3, with D maybe TRBD1 (5 bases). The CDR3 is 14 residues long. Between the trimmed V and J ends, which lost 7 bases and 0 bases, there was a span of 12 bases. Germline V gene sequence: CDR1 SGDLS, CDR2 YYNGEE.

This clonotype has a handful of counts. The V call is TRBV12-3 or TRBV12-4, the J call TRBJ1-2; possible D gene TRBD1, 6 bases. The CDR3 spans 14 residues. The V and J ends lost 7 bases and 4 bases respectively, with 16 bases between them. CDR3: CASTKQGISYGYTF. For the CDR3, the DNA is TGTGCCAGCACCAAACAGGGAATCTCCTATGGCTACACCTTC.